This TCR beta chain was sequenced in a study of early T cells in non-severe SARS-CoV-2 infection. Study details: Chains from this unsorted whole-blood bulk RNA could not be paired.

This clonotype turned up a few times. What it recognizes is unknown. As part of library construction, unique molecular identifiers were attached to individual cDNA molecules. TCRdb processed the 5' RACE reads anew with MiXCR; each CDR3 protein has one entry. The table lists around 67,000 distinct CDR3 sequences, 12% of them singletons. With 1 base clipped from V and 3 bases from J, the junction kept 4 bases outside the gene matches. The germline V gene encodes CDR1 SGHTA and CDR2 FQGTGA. The CDR3 is 15 amino acids. Study outcomes and limitations: The study's VDJdb matching favored anti-spike CD8 responses and missed private and CD4 specificities.

The chain combines TRBV7-3 with TRBJ2-3; 7 nucleotides align to TRBD2. This receptor was obtained from an adult who was a healthcare worker with PCR-confirmed SARS-CoV-2 infection or an uninfected control (not recorded which). The sequencing sample was made of whole blood. The CDR3 DNA sequence: TGTGCCAGCAGCTTAAATCCAGCGGGGACAGATACGCAGTATTTT. Translated: CASSLNPAGTDTQYF.